The 26 T cell receptor beta chains below were found in one sample sequenced in a study of shared clonotypes between healthy human individuals. The protocol was immunoSEQ multiplex PCR, while the TCRdb copy is restricted to in-frame clones and leaves out a portion. The sample includes fewer than 700,000 clones, about 95% of them seen just once. Naive-designated CD8 cells lacked CD45RO, were positively enriched for CCR7, and omitted terminally differentiated effector memory CD45RA+ cells. Sequencing input: naive CD8+ T cells sorted from blood. These receptors came from a woman aged 25-40 years in good health.

The genes are TRBV27 and TRBJ2-7; D gene ambiguous. This CDR3 comprises 14 residues. Deletions cut 4 bases from V and 2 bases from J, with 12 bases between. CDR1 and CDR2 (germline): MNHEY, SMNVEV (reference sequence). The CDR3 reads CASSYYDGPYEQYF. The CDR3, as DNA: TGTGCCAGCAGTTATTACGACGGACCCTACGAGCAGTACTTC.

This chain joins TRBV19 and TRBJ1-4; D is unresolved. Germline assignment: CDR1 LNHDA and CDR2 SQIVND (reference sequence). V dropped 6 bases and J dropped 8 bases, with 16 bases sitting between them. The CDR3 spans 14 residues. CDR3 coding DNA: TGTGCCAGTAGGAAGGCCCCGGGCGCGGAAAAACTGTTTTTT. Residues: CASRKAPGAEKLFF.

The chain combines TRBV6-6 with TRBJ2-5; D gene uncertain. CDR1 is MNHNY, CDR2 SVGAGI, per germline (reference sequence). This CDR3 is 15 amino acids long. V shed 3 bases and J shed 4 bases, with 15 bases lying between them. The DNA of the CDR3 is TGTGCCAGCAGTTATAACTACGGGCAGGCAGAGACCCAGTACTTC. Protein product: CASSYNYGQAETQYF.

The rearrangement joins TRBV13 to TRBJ2-1, with 8 positions matching TRBD2. Per germline, CDR1 PRHDT and CDR2 FYEKMQ (reference sequence). The length of the CDR3 is 14 residues. Trimming cost V 5 bases and J 7 bases; bases outside gene matches: 7. The CDR3 region is CASSHIAGQNEQFF. In nucleotides, the CDR3 is TGTGCCAGCAGCCATATAGCGGGGCAGAATGAGCAGTTCTTC.

The V gene is TRBV13, the J gene TRBJ2-1; 8 positions agree with TRBD2. The V gene's germline CDR1 is PRHDT and CDR2 FYEKMQ (reference sequence). After removal of 4 bases from V and 8 bases from J, the junction contained 25 bases not matched to a gene. The CDR3 has 20 amino acids. CDR3 sequence reads: CASSSPLRAGERADRDEQFF. CDR3 bases: TGTGCCAGCAGCTCTCCTCTCAGAGCGGGGGAGCGGGCGGACCGGGATGAGCAGTTCTTC.

This sequence joins TRBV7-9 and TRBJ2-1; 9 bases align to TRBD1. The CDR3 runs 13 residues. V lost 4 bases, J lost 8 bases, and 3 bases stayed unmatched. Germline V gives CDR1 SEHNR, CDR2 FQNEAQ (reference sequence). CDR3 region: CASSSGTGHEQFF. The CDR3, as DNA: TGTGCCAGCAGCTCCGGGACAGGGCATGAGCAGTTCTTC.

DNA for the CDR3: TGTGCCAGCAGTCCACTCCGCTCCTACGAGCAGTACTTC. This translates into CASSPLRSYEQYF. The V and J genes are TRBV28 and TRBJ2-7, with D unclear. The CDR3 has 13 residues. Germline V lookup: CDR1 MDHEN, CDR2 SYDVKM. Trimming removed 5 bases at V and 0 bases at J, with 8 bases between.

Only a few counts were recorded for this clone. The CDR3 reads CASSLGTGGHGYTF. CDR3 DNA sequence: TGTGCCAGCAGCTTAGGGACAGGGGGCCATGGCTACACCTTC. The V call is TRBV7-6, the J call TRBJ1-2; TRBD1 agrees at 11 bases. CDR3 length: 14 residues. J gave up 6 bases and V 1 base, and 1 base lay outside the gene matches. Germline CDR1 and CDR2: SGHVS and FNYEAQ.

V usage is TRBV11-2 and J usage is TRBJ2-1; TRBD2 might be the D (5 bases). The CDR3 is 16 amino acids. Germline lookup yields CDR1 SGHAT and CDR2 FQNNGV. The germline V and J ends were trimmed by 1 base and 5 bases, with 15 bases remaining between them. CDR3 in amino acids: CASSLVSSGFHNEQFF. CDR3 bases: TGTGCCAGCAGCTTAGTCTCCAGCGGCTTCCACAATGAGCAGTTCTTC.

V gene TRBV19 combines with J gene TRBJ2-7; TRBD1 is a possible D gene (5 bases). V lost 7 bases and J 3 bases, leaving 19 bases between the germline ends. This CDR3 has 15 residues. Germline V gene lookup returns CDR1 LNHDA and CDR2 SQIVND (reference sequence). CDR3 region: CASTQMHLGDYEQYF. CDR3 DNA sequence: TGTGCCAGTACCCAAATGCACCTAGGGGACTACGAGCAGTACTTC.

This chain uses TRBV6-5 with TRBJ2-4; 10 bases map to TRBD1. The CDR3 length is 15 residues. V was clipped by 6 bases and J by 6 bases; unmatched bases: 8. Per germline, CDR1 MNHEY and CDR2 SVGAGI. CDR3 residues: CASSQRQGAINIQYF. The DNA of the CDR3 is TGTGCCAGCAGCCAGAGACAGGGGGCTATAAACATTCAGTACTTC.

Remarks on this clone: Other nucleotide sequences from this sample produce the same CDR3. This chain uses TRBV4-1 with TRBJ2-5; D is unclear. The germline V gene has CDR1 MGHRA and CDR2 YSYEKL. V was clipped by 0 bases and J by 5 bases, with 7 bases between them. The length of the CDR3 is 13 residues. In DNA, the CDR3 is TGCGCCAGCAGCCAAGATCTAGAGGAGACCCAGTACTTC. This translates into CASSQDLEETQYF.

The J gene is TRBJ2-5, the V gene TRBV19; D may correspond to TRBD1 or TRBD2 (5 bases each). This CDR3 has 16 residues. V lost 0 bases and J lost 1, with 12 bases in between. Germline CDR1 is LNHDA and CDR2 is SQIVND (reference sequence). The CDR3 sequence is CASSIDQGGFQETQYF. CDR3 DNA: TGTGCCAGTAGTATAGATCAGGGCGGGTTCCAAGAGACCCAGTACTTC.

The rearrangement uses TRBV27 and TRBJ2-7, with 11 bases fitting TRBD2. V gave up 5 bases and J gave up 6 bases; unmatched junction bases: 9. CDR1 and CDR2 from the germline V gene are MNHEY and SMNVEV (reference sequence). CDR3 length: 15 residues. The CDR3 nucleotides are TGTGCCAGCAGTGCCGGGACTAGCGGAAGCGGCGAGCAGTACTTC. Translation: CASSAGTSGSGEQYF.

The chain couples TRBV27 to TRBJ2-5; TRBD2 matches at 8 bases. V shed 6 bases and J 4 bases; nucleotides not matched to a gene: 7. The germline V gene encodes CDR1 MNHEY and CDR2 SMNVEV (reference sequence). The CDR3 sequence is 14 residues long. The CDR3 DNA is TGTGCCAGCAGGGCCGGACTAGCTATAGAGACCCAGTACTTC. Protein product: CASRAGLAIETQYF.

J is TRBJ2-7 and V is TRBV7-9, with D unresolved. The CDR3 is 14 residues long. The V gene lost 4 bases and the J gene lost 1 base, with 11 bases spanning the gap. The germline V gene has CDR1 SEHNR and CDR2 FQNEAQ (reference sequence). CDR3 sequence reads: CASSSDLVSYEQYF. CDR3 bases: TGTGCCAGCAGCTCCGACCTGGTGTCCTACGAGCAGTACTTC.

The J gene is TRBJ1-1, the V gene TRBV13; 8 bases fit TRBD1. Germline V CDR1 and CDR2: PRHDT, FYEKMQ (reference sequence). The length of the CDR3 is 15 residues. V lost 4 bases, J lost 5 bases, and 9 bases stayed unmatched. CDR3: CASSSPGGIGTEAFF. The DNA for the CDR3 is TGTGCCAGCAGCTCTCCAGGGGGCATAGGGACTGAAGCTTTCTTT.

This sequence joins TRBV19 and TRBJ1-5; 9 bases agree with TRBD1. Germline assignment: CDR1 LNHDA and CDR2 SQIVND (reference sequence). The CDR3 is 15 amino acids. The trim removed 5 bases at V and 5 bases at J, leaving 7 bases unmatched. The CDR3 nucleotides are TGTGCCAGTAGTCTCGCAGGACAGGGGCATCAGCCCCAGCATTTT. This sequence encodes CASSLAGQGHQPQHF.

This clone was detected only once. The chain couples TRBV11-1 to TRBJ1-6; 7 bases are shared with TRBD1. The germline V gene has CDR1 SGHAT and CDR2 FQDESV (reference sequence). J lost 7 bases, V lost 3 bases, and 3 bases had no gene match. CDR3 length equals 14 residues. Here the CDR3 reads CASSFGDSNSPLHF. The CDR3 bases are TGTGCCAGCAGCTTCGGGGACAGCAATTCACCCCTCCACTTT.

J is TRBJ2-7 and V is TRBV6-4; 8 bases fit TRBD2. Germline V CDR1 and CDR2: MRHNA, SNTAGT. Trimming took 2 bases from V and 3 from J; bases not matched to a gene: 3. This CDR3 has 14 residues. CDR3 loop: CASSDEAGDYEQYF. CDR3 bases: TGTGCCAGCAGTGACGAAGCGGGGGACTACGAGCAGTACTTC.

The chain employs TRBV11-3 and TRBJ1-1; no firm D call. V was cut by 0 bases and J by 1 base, with 9 bases left in between. The CDR3 loop spans 15 amino acids. Germline V gene data show CDR1 as SGHNT and CDR2 as YENEEA. CDR3 sequence (DNA): TGTGCCAGCAGCTTAGAGAAACCAGAGAACACTGAAGCTTTCTTT. Protein product: CASSLEKPENTEAFF. Using reference TRBV11-3 and TRBJ1-1 for the parts outside the CDR3, the full variable domain is EAGVVQSPRYKIIEKKQPVAFWCNPISGHNTLYWYLQNLGQGPELLIRYENEEAVDDSQLPKDRFSAERLKGVDSTLKIQPAELGDSAVYLCASSLEKPENTEAFFGQGTRLTVV.

The CDR3: CASSLPVGLGEKLFF. The CDR3 DNA is TGTGCCAGCAGCTTGCCCGTTGGTTTAGGTGAAAAACTGTTTTTT. J is TRBJ1-4 and V is TRBV5-6; no firm D call. The V gene lost 1 base and the J gene lost 7 bases, with 14 bases spanning the gap. The CDR3 consists of 15 residues. CDR1 and CDR2 (germline): SGHDT, YYEEEE.

A note on this clone: This sample also contains other DNA sequences that code for the same CDR3. This sequence joins TRBV28 and TRBJ2-7; possible D gene TRBD1, 5 bases. The V end lost 2 bases, the J end lost 4 bases, and 9 bases lay between the germline ends. CDR3 length: 13 residues. Germline V gives CDR1 MDHEN, CDR2 SYDVKM. The CDR3 DNA follows: TGTGCCAGCAGTTTACGGACACCTTACGAGCAGTACTTC. Protein sequence: CASSLRTPYEQYF. Full variable domain (rest looked up from reference TRBV28 and TRBJ2-7): DVKVTQSSRYLVKRTGEKVFLECVQDMDHENMFWYRQDPGLGLRLIYFSYDVKMKEKGDIPEGYSVSREKKERFSLILESASTNQTSMYLCASSLRTPYEQYFGPGTRLTVT.

The rearrangement joins TRBV7-9 to TRBJ2-7, with 10 bases fitting TRBD2. The V segment lost 5 bases and the J segment 9 bases; nucleotides outside the gene matches: 7. Looked up from germline, CDR1 is SEHNR and CDR2 is FQNEAQ (reference sequence). The CDR3 contains 13 residues. The CDR3 reads CASSHKREGSQYF. In DNA, the CDR3 is TGTGCCAGCAGCCATAAGCGGGAGGGGTCGCAGTACTTC.

The CDR3 region has the DNA TGTGCCAGCAGTTTATTCGGGGCAAATACGCAGTATTTT. Protein product: CASSLFGANTQYF. The chain links TRBV27 to TRBJ2-3, with D possibly being TRBD1 or TRBD2 (5 bases each). The V end lost 1 base, the J end lost 7 bases, and 9 bases lay between the germline ends. Germline lookup yields CDR1 MNHEY and CDR2 SMNVEV (reference sequence). This CDR3 contains 13 residues.

This sequence joins TRBV5-4 and TRBJ2-7, with unresolved D. The CDR3 is 15 amino acids. Germline assignment: CDR1 SGHNT and CDR2 YYREEE (reference sequence). Between the trimmed V and J ends, which lost 4 bases and 3 bases, there was a span of 17 bases. The CDR3 DNA reads as TGTGCCAGCAGCACTCCTGAAACTTGGTACTACGAGCAGTACTTC. Translated, it gives CASSTPETWYYEQYF.